The 30 T cell receptor beta chains in this list originate from one sample, sequenced in a study of CD8+ T cells in alopecia areata. Treatment denoted: oral pan-JAK inhibitor, 5-10 mg twice daily. Sequencing relied on a cDNA template that was reverse transcribed from extracted RNA. Clones were sequenced by immunoSEQ multiplex PCR, and TCRdb holds only the in-frame ones, with some missing. The repertoire holds roughly 230,000 clones, with about 40% as singletons. The material sequenced was CD4+ T cells sorted from blood, taken at approximately week 37, from a patient treated with tofacitinib. The source is a human donor with alopecia areata.

This sequence joins TRBV10-3 and TRBJ2-2, with 11 nucleotides matching TRBD2. Germline trimming cut 8 bases from V and 5 bases from J; bases unmatched to any gene: 4. Germline values: CDR1 ENHRY, CDR2 SYGVKD. The CDR3 has 14 residues. DNA for the CDR3: TGTGCCATCTCGACTAGCGGGACGACCGGGGAGCTGTTTTTT. This codes for CAISTSGTTGELFF.

The chain joins TRBV5-1 to TRBJ2-7; D is possibly TRBD1 (6 bases). Deletions cut 0 bases from V and 3 bases from J, with 13 bases between. This CDR3 comprises 15 residues. The germline V gene has CDR1 SGHRS and CDR2 YFSETQ. CDR3 nucleotide sequence: TGCGCCAGCAGCTTGGAAGGACAGCCAGGCTACGAGCAGTACTTC. It yields the protein CASSLEGQPGYEQYF.

This clone was recorded many times. This sample also contains other DNA sequences that code for the same CDR3. This chain uses TRBV7-8 with TRBJ2-5; D is unclear. The germline V gene has CDR1 SGHVS and CDR2 FQNEAQ. This CDR3 comprises 12 residues. With 5 bases removed from V and 2 bases from J, the gap between germline ends came to 6 bases. In nucleotides, the CDR3 is TGTGCCAGCAGCCCGGCACAAGAGACCCAGTACTTC. Amino acid sequence: CASSPAQETQYF.

V gene TRBV29-1 combines with J gene TRBJ2-1; 9 bases align to TRBD2. The CDR3 sequence is 18 residues long. The trim removed 4 bases at V and 0 bases at J, leaving 13 bases unmatched. Germline V gene sequence: CDR1 SQVTM, CDR2 ANQGSEA. The DNA of the CDR3 is TGCAGCGTTGGTAGCGGGAGTTCTCTCATCCACTCCTACAATGAGCAGTTCTTC. The encoded protein is CSVGSGSSLIHSYNEQFF.

There are a few counts of this clone. The CDR3 DNA reads TGCAGCGTCGGCGCCCCGGGCAGGTCGACTGAAGCTTTCTTT. This gives the protein CSVGAPGRSTEAFF. J is TRBJ1-1 and V is TRBV29-1; D is unclear. CDR1 is SQVTM, CDR2 ANQGSEA, per germline. The CDR3 runs 14 residues. Trimming took 6 bases from V and 5 from J, leaving 19 bases between them. Looking up the rest from reference TRBV29-1 and TRBJ1-1 gives the full variable domain: SAVISQKPSRDICQRGTSLTIQCQVDSQVTMMFWYRQQPGQSLTLIATANQGSEATYESGFVIDKFPISRPNLTFSTLTVSNMSPEDSSIYLCSVGAPGRSTEAFFGQGTRLTVV.

The chain is built from TRBV30 and TRBJ2-1; tentatively, D is TRBD1 (5 bases). This CDR3 spans 14 amino acids. In germline, CDR1 is GTSNPN, CDR2 SVGIG (reference sequence). Trimming shortened V by 4 bases and J by 2 bases, and 12 bases separated the two germline ends. CDR3 DNA: TGTGCCTGGACTTACAGGCCCACCTACAATGAGCAGTTCTTC. Encoded protein: CAWTYRPTYNEQFF. Using reference TRBV30 and TRBJ2-1 for the parts outside the CDR3, the full variable domain is SQTIHQWPATLVQPVGSPLSLECTVEGTSNPNLYWYRQAAGRGLQLLFYSVGIGQISSEVPQNLSASRPQDRQFILSSKKLLLSDSGFYLCAWTYRPTYNEQFFGPGTRLTVL.

The chain is built from TRBV7-8 and TRBJ2-1, with 8 bases matching TRBD2. CDR1 is SGHVS, CDR2 FQNEAQ, per germline. After removal of 0 bases from V and 4 bases from J, the junction contained 5 bases not matched to a gene. CDR3 length equals 16 residues. The CDR3 coding sequence is TGTGCCAGCAGCTTAGCGGCGGGAGGCCTATACAATGAGCAGTTCTTC. It yields the protein CASSLAAGGLYNEQFF.

V is TRBV2 and J is TRBJ1-2; a possible D gene is TRBD1 (6 bases). The CDR3 is 16 amino acids. Germline assignment: CDR1 SNHLY and CDR2 FYNNEI. V gave up 10 bases and J gave up 5 bases, with 26 bases separating them. The CDR3 here is CATTPRDTGRGYGYTF. CDR3 nucleotide sequence: TGTGCCACCACGCCCAGGGACACTGGTAGGGGGTATGGCTACACCTTC.

A remark on this clone: Other nucleotide sequences in the sample specify the same CDR3. The chain links TRBV28 to TRBJ2-1; 7 bases line up with TRBD2. Looked up from germline, CDR1 is MDHEN and CDR2 is SYDVKM. The CDR3 is made up of 15 amino acids. Trimming took 7 bases from V and 1 from J; bases not matched to a gene: 7. CDR3 coding DNA: TGTGCCAGCACCCCGGGAGGACCTTCCTACAATGAGCAGTTCTTC. Translation: CASTPGGPSYNEQFF. The full variable domain, with the rest looked up from reference TRBV28 and TRBJ2-1, is DVKVTQSSRYLVKRTGEKVFLECVQDMDHENMFWYRQDPGLGLRLIYFSYDVKMKEKGDIPEGYSVSREKKERFSLILESASTNQTSMYLCASTPGGPSYNEQFFGPGTRLTVL.

This clone was picked up a small number of times. This chain uses TRBV7-2 with TRBJ2-7; D possibly matches TRBD1 or TRBD2 (5 bases each). Looked up from germline, CDR1 is SGHTA and CDR2 is FQGNSA. There are 14 residues in the CDR3. With 7 bases removed from V and 0 bases from J, the gap between germline ends came to 13 bases. The CDR3 coding sequence is TGTGCCAGCAAGTGGGACGGATACTCCTACGAGCAGTACTTC. Amino acids: CASKWDGYSYEQYF.

V gene TRBV29-1 combines with J gene TRBJ2-1, with a weak D call TRBD1 (6 bases). Trimming left V 5 bases short and J 4 bases short, with 12 bases between. The germline CDR1 and CDR2 sequences are SQVTM and ANQGSEA. The CDR3 is made up of 13 amino acids. CDR3 in DNA: TGCAGCGTTCTGGGGGCCTCGTACAATGAGCAGTTCTTC. Protein product: CSVLGASYNEQFF.

Ten or more counts support this clone. DNA of the CDR3: TGTGCCAGCAGTGGCAGGGGGCTGACTGAAGCTTTCTTT. It translates to CASSGRGLTEAFF. The genes are TRBV6-1 and TRBJ1-1, with TRBD1 matching 8 bases. Germline loops: CDR1 MNHNS, CDR2 SASEGT. V shed 4 bases, J shed 5 bases, and the junction held 3 bases outside the gene matches. The CDR3 extends over 13 amino acids.

The V gene is TRBV2, the J gene TRBJ2-7; D might be TRBD2 (5 bases). V was pared by 5 bases and J by 5 bases, with 13 bases between. CDR1 is SNHLY, CDR2 FYNNEI, per germline. The CDR3 is made up of 13 amino acids. The CDR3 sequence is CASSYKRTDEQYF. The CDR3 nucleotides are TGTGCCAGCAGTTACAAAAGGACTGACGAGCAGTACTTC.

The chain carries TRBV28 and TRBJ1-2; weak D call: TRBD1 (6 bases). V gave up 5 bases and J gave up 7 bases, with 14 bases separating them. Germline CDR1 MDHEN, CDR2 SYDVKM. The CDR3 runs to 13 residues. CDR3 nucleotides: TGTGCCAGCAGTCCCGGCGGGGGGCGTGGCTACACCTTC. This gives the protein CASSPGGGRGYTF.

This clone showed up many times. The chain recombines TRBV27 with TRBJ2-1; no firm D call. The ends were cut back, 5 bases at V and 9 bases at J, with 17 bases in the middle. From germline, CDR1 is MNHEY and CDR2 SMNVEV (reference sequence). The CDR3 covers 14 residues. In nucleotides, the CDR3 is TGTGCCAGCAGTCCCCAACCAATGGGTGGTGAGCAGTTCTTC. Amino acids: CASSPQPMGGEQFF.

The V call is TRBV7-6, the J call TRBJ2-3; no clear D. V was cut by 4 bases and J by 1 base, with 9 bases left in between. Germline CDR1 SGHVS, CDR2 FNYEAQ. The CDR3 runs to 14 residues. The CDR3: CASSSLYGTDTQYF. The CDR3 DNA sequence: TGTGCCAGCAGCTCCCTCTACGGCACAGATACGCAGTATTTT.

The chain joins TRBV29-1 to TRBJ1-2; D not certain. The CDR3 consists of 12 residues. Germline V CDR1 and CDR2: SQVTM, ANQGSEA. The ends were cut back, 3 bases at V and 4 bases at J, with 9 bases in the middle. CDR3 in amino acids: CSVESGSYGYTF. The CDR3 DNA is TGCAGCGTTGAGTCAGGATCCTATGGCTACACCTTC. Filled out from reference TRBV29-1 and TRBJ1-2, the complete variable domain reads SAVISQKPSRDICQRGTSLTIQCQVDSQVTMMFWYRQQPGQSLTLIATANQGSEATYESGFVIDKFPISRPNLTFSTLTVSNMSPEDSSIYLCSVESGSYGYTFGSGTRLTVV.

The J gene is TRBJ1-1, the V gene TRBV9; 7 nucleotides agree with TRBD1. The CDR3 has 14 residues. Germline CDR1 is SGDLS and CDR2 is YYNGEE. V lost 4 bases to trimming and J lost 8 bases; unmatched junction nucleotides: 11. The CDR3 nucleotides are TGTGCCAGCAGCCGCAGACAGGGAGCACCCGAAGCTTTCTTT. It codes for CASSRRQGAPEAFF.

This clone was detected a few times. This chain links TRBV25-1 with TRBJ1-2, with 8 bases aligning to TRBD1. V lost 4 bases to trimming and J lost 4 bases; unmatched junction nucleotides: 8. Germline V gene lookup returns CDR1 MGHDK and CDR2 SYGVNS. CDR3 length equals 15 residues. CDR3 sequence (DNA): TGTGCCAGCAGTGGTTACGGACAGGGAACCTATGGCTACACCTTC. This encodes CASSGYGQGTYGYTF.

In nucleotides, the CDR3 is TGCAGCGTAGCGGCGGGAGTAGTCGAGACCCAGTACTTC. Protein product: CSVAAGVVETQYF. This rearrangement joins TRBV29-1 to TRBJ2-5; 7 bases agree with TRBD2. Looked up from germline, CDR1 is SQVTM and CDR2 is ANQGSEA. Germline trimming cut 6 bases from V and 5 bases from J; bases unmatched to any gene: 9. This CDR3 has 13 amino acids.

A few counts support this clone. This chain connects TRBV29-1 to TRBJ1-2; no firm D call. Germline CDR1 reads SQVTM; CDR2 reads ANQGSEA. With 8 bases removed from V and 6 bases from J, the gap between germline ends came to 16 bases. The CDR3 consists of 12 residues. CDR3 nucleotide sequence: TGCAGCTGTCCGGGTTCCGCCAATGGCTACACCTTC. Protein product: CSCPGSANGYTF.

The gene calls are TRBV27 and TRBJ2-4; tentatively, D is TRBD1 (6 bases). Germline CDR1 reads MNHEY; CDR2 reads SMNVEV (reference sequence). V shed 10 bases and J shed 7 bases, with 20 bases lying between them. This CDR3 is built from 14 residues. For the CDR3, the DNA is TGTGCCAACCCTCAGGGGTTAGCGTTTAACATTCAGTACTTC. Residues: CANPQGLAFNIQYF.

This clone was counted a few times. This chain links TRBV28 with TRBJ2-7; TRBD2 aligns across 8 bases. This CDR3 comprises 14 residues. The V gene end was trimmed by 3 bases and the J gene end by 6 bases; junction bases not matched to a gene: 7. CDR1 is MDHEN, CDR2 SYDVKM, per germline. This CDR3 reads CASSLSGGRGEQYF. DNA for the CDR3: TGTGCCAGCAGTTTGTCGGGAGGGCGAGGCGAGCAGTACTTC.

The chain joins TRBV5-1 to TRBJ2-3; D is unresolved. The CDR3 contains 13 residues. The germline V gene encodes CDR1 SGHRS and CDR2 YFSETQ. V gave up 0 bases and J gave up 5 bases, with 7 bases separating them. The CDR3 loop is CASSLVTEDTQYF. DNA of the CDR3: TGCGCCAGCAGCTTGGTCACAGAAGATACGCAGTATTTT.

V and J are TRBV10-3 and TRBJ2-1, with TRBD2 matching over 9 bases. The CDR3 totals 15 residues. Germline CDR1 and CDR2: ENHRY and SYGVKD. Germline trimming cut 4 bases from V and 4 bases from J; bases unmatched to any gene: 5. CDR3: CAISGGRVEYNEQFF. Written as DNA, the CDR3 is TGTGCCATCAGTGGCGGGAGGGTGGAATACAATGAGCAGTTCTTC.

This chain joins TRBV7-2 and TRBJ1-1; D is uncertain. This CDR3 region has 14 residues. Germline loops: CDR1 SGHTA, CDR2 FQGNSA. The V gene lost 5 bases and the J gene lost 0 bases, with 10 bases spanning the gap. The CDR3: CASSRGLVNTEAFF. CDR3 DNA sequence: TGTGCCAGCAGCCGAGGGCTAGTGAACACTGAAGCTTTCTTT.

J is TRBJ2-3 and V is TRBV4-1; D uncertain. Looked up from germline, CDR1 is MGHRA and CDR2 is YSYEKL. The CDR3 runs 18 residues. The V and J ends lost 0 bases and 0 bases respectively, with 16 bases between them. The CDR3 region has the DNA TGCGCCAGCAGCCAAGAAAGTGTTCGCACAAGGAGCACAGATACGCAGTATTTT. Encoded protein: CASSQESVRTRSTDTQYF.

This clone was observed at least ten times. The V gene is TRBV27, the J gene TRBJ1-5; no clear D gene. CDR1 and CDR2 from the germline V gene are MNHEY and SMNVEV (reference sequence). The ends were cut back, 2 bases at V and 10 bases at J, with 12 bases in the middle. The CDR3 covers 13 residues. CDR3 amino acids: CASSLGVRLPQHF. In nucleotides, the CDR3 is TGTGCCAGCAGTTTAGGAGTAAGATTACCCCAGCATTTT.

As for this clone: This specimen includes other DNA sequences encoding the same CDR3. The chain recombines TRBV9 with TRBJ2-1, with D hard to call. V lost 0 bases, J lost 4 bases, and 2 bases lay in between. There are 12 residues in the CDR3. Germline values: CDR1 SGDLS, CDR2 YYNGEE. The CDR3 spells CASSVGYNEQFF. The CDR3 DNA follows: TGTGCCAGCAGCGTAGGGTACAATGAGCAGTTCTTC.

The table lists this clone with a few counts. The chain links TRBV29-1 to TRBJ1-2; D is unresolved. The V gene lost 2 bases and the J gene lost 5 bases, with 12 bases spanning the gap. This CDR3 is built from 13 residues. CDR1 and CDR2 from the germline V gene are SQVTM and ANQGSEA. The CDR3 DNA follows: TGCAGCGTTGAACCGCCCGGGAAATATGGCTACACCTTC. Protein: CSVEPPGKYGYTF.